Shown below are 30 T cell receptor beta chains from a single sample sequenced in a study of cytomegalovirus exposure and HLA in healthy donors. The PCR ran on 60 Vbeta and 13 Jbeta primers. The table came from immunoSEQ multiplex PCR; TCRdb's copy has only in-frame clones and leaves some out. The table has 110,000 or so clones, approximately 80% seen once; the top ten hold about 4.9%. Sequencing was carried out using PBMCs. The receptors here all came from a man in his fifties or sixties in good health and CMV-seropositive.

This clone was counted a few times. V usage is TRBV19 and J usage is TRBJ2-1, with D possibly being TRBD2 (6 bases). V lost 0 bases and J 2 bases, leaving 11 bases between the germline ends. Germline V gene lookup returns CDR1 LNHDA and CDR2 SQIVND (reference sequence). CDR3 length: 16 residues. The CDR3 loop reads CASSIDHRGTYNEQFF. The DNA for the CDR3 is TGTGCCAGTAGTATAGATCACCGGGGGACCTACAATGAGCAGTTCTTC. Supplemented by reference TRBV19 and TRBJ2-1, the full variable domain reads DGGITQSPKYLFRKEGQNVTLSCEQNLNHDAMYWYRQDPGQGLRLIYYSQIVNDFQKGDIAEGYSVSREKKESFPLTVTSAQKNPTAFYLCASSIDHRGTYNEQFFGPGTRLTVL.

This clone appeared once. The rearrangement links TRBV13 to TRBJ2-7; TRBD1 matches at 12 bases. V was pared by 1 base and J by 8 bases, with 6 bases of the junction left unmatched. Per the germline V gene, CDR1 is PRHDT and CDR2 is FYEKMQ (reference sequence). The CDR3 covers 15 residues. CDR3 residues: CASSLESGTGGQQYF. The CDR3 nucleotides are TGTGCCAGCAGCTTAGAGTCCGGGACAGGGGGCCAGCAGTACTTC. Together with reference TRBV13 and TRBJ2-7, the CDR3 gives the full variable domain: AAGVIQSPRHLIKEKRETATLKCYPIPRHDTVYWYQQGPGQDPQFLISFYEKMQSDKGSIPDRFSAQQFSDYHSELNMSSLELGDSALYFCASSLESGTGGQQYFGPGTRLTVT.

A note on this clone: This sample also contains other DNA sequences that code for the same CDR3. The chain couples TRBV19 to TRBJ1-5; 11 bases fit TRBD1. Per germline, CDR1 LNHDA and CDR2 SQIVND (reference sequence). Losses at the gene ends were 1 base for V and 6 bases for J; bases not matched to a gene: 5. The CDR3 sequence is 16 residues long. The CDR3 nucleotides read TGTGCCAGTAGTATAGTGGGACAGGGGGGTACTCAGCCCCAGCATTTT. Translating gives CASSIVGQGGTQPQHF.

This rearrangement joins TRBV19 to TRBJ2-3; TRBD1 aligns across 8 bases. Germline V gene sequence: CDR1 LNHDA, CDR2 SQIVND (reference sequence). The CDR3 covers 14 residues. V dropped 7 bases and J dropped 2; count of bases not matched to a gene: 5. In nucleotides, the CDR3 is TGTGCCAGTAACGACAGGGGCTACACAGATACGCAGTATTTT. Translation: CASNDRGYTDTQYF.

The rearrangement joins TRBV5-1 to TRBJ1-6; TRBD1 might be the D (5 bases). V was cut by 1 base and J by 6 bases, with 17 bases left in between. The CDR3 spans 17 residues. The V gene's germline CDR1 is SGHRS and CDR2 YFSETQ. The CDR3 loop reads CASSLFPTGGTNSPLHF. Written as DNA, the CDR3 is TGCGCCAGCAGCTTGTTTCCGACGGGAGGGACTAATTCACCCCTCCACTTT. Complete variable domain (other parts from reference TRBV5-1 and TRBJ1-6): KAGVTQTPRYLIKTRGQQVTLSCSPISGHRSVSWYQQTPGQGLQFLFEYFSETQRNKGNFPGRFSGRQFSNSRSEMNVSTLELGDSALYLCASSLFPTGGTNSPLHFGNGTRLTVT.

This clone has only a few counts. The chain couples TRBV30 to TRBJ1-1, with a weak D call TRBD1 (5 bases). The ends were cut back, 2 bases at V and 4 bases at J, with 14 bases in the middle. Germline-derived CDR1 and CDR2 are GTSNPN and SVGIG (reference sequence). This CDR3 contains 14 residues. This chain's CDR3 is CAWSLGGTGTEAFF. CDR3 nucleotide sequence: TGTGCCTGGAGTTTAGGAGGGACGGGCACTGAAGCTTTCTTT. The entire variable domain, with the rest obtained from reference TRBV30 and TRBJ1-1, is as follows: SQTIHQWPATLVQPVGSPLSLECTVEGTSNPNLYWYRQAAGRGLQLLFYSVGIGQISSEVPQNLSASRPQDRQFILSSKKLLLSDSGFYLCAWSLGGTGTEAFFGQGTRLTVV.

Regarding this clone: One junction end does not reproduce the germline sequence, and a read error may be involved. The CDR3 sequence: CASSFDRGETRYF. The CDR3 DNA follows: TGTGCCAGCAGCTTCGACAGGGGGGAGACCCGGTACTTC. The V call is TRBV7-2, the J call TRBJ2-5; TRBD1 matches at 9 bases. Germline V CDR1 and CDR2: SGHTA, FQGNSA. The CDR3 runs 13 residues.

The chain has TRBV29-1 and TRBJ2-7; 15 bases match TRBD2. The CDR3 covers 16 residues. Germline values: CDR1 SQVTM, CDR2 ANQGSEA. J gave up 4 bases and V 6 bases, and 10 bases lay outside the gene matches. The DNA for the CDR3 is TGCAGCGTCGCGTCGGGACTAGCGGGAGGAAATTACGAGCAGTACTTC. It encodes CSVASGLAGGNYEQYF.

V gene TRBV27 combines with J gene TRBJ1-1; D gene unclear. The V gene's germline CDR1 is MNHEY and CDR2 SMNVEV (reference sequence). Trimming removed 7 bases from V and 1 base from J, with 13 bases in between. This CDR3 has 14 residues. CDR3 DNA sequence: TGTGCCAGCAAGGCGGACTTACCGAACACTGAAGCTTTCTTT. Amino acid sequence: CASKADLPNTEAFF.

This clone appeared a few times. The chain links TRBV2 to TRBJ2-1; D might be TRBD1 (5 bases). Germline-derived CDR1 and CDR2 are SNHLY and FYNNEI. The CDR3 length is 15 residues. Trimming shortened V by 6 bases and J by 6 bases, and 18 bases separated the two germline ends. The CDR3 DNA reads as TGTGCCAGCAGCAAAGGGGCAGGGAATCGCAATGAGCAGTTCTTC. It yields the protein CASSKGAGNRNEQFF.

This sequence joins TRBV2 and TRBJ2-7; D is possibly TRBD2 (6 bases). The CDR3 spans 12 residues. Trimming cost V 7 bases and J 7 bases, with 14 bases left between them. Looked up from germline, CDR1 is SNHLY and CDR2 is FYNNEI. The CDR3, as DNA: TGTGCCAGCACTCGGGACTCTGGGGAGCAGTACTTC. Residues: CASTRDSGEQYF.

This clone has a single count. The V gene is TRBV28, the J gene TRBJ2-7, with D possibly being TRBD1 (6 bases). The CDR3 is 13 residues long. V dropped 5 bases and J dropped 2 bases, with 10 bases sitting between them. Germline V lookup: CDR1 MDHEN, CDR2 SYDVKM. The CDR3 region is CASSTGPAYEQYF. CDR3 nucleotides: TGTGCCAGCAGTACAGGGCCCGCCTACGAGCAGTACTTC.

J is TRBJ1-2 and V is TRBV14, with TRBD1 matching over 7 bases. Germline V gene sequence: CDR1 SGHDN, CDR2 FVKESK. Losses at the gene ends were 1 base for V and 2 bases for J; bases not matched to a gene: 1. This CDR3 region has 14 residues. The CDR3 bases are TGTGCCAGCAGCCAAGGGGACAGAAACTATGGCTACACCTTC. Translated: CASSQGDRNYGYTF.

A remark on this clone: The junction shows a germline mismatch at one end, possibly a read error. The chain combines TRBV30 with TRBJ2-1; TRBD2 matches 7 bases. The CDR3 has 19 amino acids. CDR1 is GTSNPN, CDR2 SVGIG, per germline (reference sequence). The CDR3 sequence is CARRSGWGGRGDSYNEQFF. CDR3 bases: TGTGCCCGGAGGTCTGGTTGGGGGGGTAGGGGCGATTCCTACAATGAGCAGTTCTTC.

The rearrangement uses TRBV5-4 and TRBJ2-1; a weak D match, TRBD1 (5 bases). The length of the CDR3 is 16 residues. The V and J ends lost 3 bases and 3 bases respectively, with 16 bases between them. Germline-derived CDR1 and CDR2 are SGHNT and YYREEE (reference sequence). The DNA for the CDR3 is TGTGCCAGCAGCTGGGGCCAGGGAAGAGGCTACAATGAGCAGTTCTTC. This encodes CASSWGQGRGYNEQFF.

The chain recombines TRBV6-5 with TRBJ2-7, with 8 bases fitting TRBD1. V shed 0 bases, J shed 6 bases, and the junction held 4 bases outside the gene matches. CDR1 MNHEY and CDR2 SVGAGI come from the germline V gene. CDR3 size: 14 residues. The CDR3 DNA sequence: TGTGCCAGCAGTTACTCCGACAGGGGAAGCGAGCAGTACTTC. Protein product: CASSYSDRGSEQYF.

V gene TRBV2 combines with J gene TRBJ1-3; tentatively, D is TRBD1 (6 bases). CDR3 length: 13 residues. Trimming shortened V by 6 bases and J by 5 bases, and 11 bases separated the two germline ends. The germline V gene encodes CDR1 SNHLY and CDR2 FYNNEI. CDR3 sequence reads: CASRETGRNTIYF. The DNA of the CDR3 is TGTGCCAGCAGGGAAACAGGGAGAAACACCATATATTTT.

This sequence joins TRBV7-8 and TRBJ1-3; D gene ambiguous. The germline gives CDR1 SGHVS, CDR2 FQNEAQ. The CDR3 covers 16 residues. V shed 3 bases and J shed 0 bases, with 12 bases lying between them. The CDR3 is CASSLGGRFSGNTIYF. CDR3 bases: TGTGCCAGCAGCTTGGGAGGACGGTTCTCTGGAAACACCATATATTTT.

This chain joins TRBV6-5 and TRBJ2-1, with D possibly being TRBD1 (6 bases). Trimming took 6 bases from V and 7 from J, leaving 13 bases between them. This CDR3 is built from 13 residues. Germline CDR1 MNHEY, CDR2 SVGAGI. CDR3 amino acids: CASRPSGENEQFF. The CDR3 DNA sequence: TGTGCCAGCAGACCCTCAGGGGAGAATGAGCAGTTCTTC.

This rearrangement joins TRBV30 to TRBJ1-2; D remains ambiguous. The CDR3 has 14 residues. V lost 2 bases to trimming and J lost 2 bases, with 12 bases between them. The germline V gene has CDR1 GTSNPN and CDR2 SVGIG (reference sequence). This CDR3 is CAWSTLTENYGYTF. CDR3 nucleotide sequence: TGTGCCTGGAGTACCCTTACAGAGAACTATGGCTACACCTTC.

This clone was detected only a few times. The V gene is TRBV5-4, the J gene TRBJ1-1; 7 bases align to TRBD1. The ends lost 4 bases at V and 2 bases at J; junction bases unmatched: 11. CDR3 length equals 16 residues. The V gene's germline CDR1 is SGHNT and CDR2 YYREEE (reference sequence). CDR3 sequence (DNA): TGTGCCAGCAGCAAACAGACAGGGCTCTCTAACACTGAAGCTTTCTTT. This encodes CASSKQTGLSNTEAFF.

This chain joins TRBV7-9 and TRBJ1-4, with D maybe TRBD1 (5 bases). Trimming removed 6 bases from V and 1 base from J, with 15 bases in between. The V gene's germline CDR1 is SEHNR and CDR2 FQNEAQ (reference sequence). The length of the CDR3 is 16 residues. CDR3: CASSTQGLGTNEKLFF. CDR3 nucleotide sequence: TGTGCCAGCAGTACTCAGGGTTTAGGAACTAATGAAAAACTGTTTTTT.

CDR3 sequence (DNA): TGCGCCAGCAGCCAAGAGTTATTACGAGCGCTCAGCTCCTACAATGAGCAGTTCTTC. Amino acid sequence: CASSQELLRALSSYNEQFF. V gene TRBV4-3 combines with J gene TRBJ2-1; D uncertain. Germline V CDR1 and CDR2: LGHNA, YSLEER. The CDR3 length is 19 residues. Trimming pared 0 bases from V and 0 bases from J, leaving 18 bases between.

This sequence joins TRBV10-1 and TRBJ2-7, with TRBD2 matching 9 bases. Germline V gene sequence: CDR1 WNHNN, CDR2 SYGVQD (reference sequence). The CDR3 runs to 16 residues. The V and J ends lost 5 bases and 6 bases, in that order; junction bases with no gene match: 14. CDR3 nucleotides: TGCGCCAGCAGTCCCGAACTAGCGGGTGACCGGGGCGAGCAGTACTTC. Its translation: CASSPELAGDRGEQYF.

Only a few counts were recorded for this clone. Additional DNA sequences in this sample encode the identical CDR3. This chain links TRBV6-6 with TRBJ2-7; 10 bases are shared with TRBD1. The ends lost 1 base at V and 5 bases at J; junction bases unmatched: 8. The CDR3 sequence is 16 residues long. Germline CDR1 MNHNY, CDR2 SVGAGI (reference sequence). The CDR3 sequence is CASSYFGTGAIDEQYF. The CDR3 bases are TGTGCCAGCAGTTACTTCGGGACAGGGGCGATCGACGAGCAGTACTTC.

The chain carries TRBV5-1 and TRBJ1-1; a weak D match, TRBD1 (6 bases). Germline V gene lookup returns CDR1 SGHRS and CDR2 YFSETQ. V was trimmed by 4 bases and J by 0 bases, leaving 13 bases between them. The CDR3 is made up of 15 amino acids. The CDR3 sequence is CASSRSGGLNTEAFF. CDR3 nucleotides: TGCGCCAGCAGCCGGAGCGGGGGCTTGAACACTGAAGCTTTCTTT.

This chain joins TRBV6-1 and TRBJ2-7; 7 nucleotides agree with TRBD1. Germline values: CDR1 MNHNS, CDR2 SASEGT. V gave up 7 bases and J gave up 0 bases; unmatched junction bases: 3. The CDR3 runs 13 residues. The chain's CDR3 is CASTAGGSYEQYF. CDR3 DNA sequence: TGTGCCAGCACGGCAGGGGGCTCCTACGAGCAGTACTTC.

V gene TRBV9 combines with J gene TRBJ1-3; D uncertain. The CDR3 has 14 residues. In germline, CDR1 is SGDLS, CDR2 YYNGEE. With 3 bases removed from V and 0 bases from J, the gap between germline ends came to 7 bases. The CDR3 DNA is TGTGCCAGCAGCGCTACTACCTCTGGAAACACCATATATTTT. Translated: CASSATTSGNTIYF.

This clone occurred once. The CDR3 DNA reads as TGCGCCAGCAGCTTGAGTACCCCTTCGAGGAACACTGAAGCTTTCTTT. Its translation: CASSLSTPSRNTEAFF. The J gene is TRBJ1-1, the V gene TRBV5-1; D is uncertain. The germline V gene encodes CDR1 SGHRS and CDR2 YFSETQ. With 1 base removed from V and 1 base from J, the gap between germline ends came to 14 bases. This CDR3 has 16 residues.

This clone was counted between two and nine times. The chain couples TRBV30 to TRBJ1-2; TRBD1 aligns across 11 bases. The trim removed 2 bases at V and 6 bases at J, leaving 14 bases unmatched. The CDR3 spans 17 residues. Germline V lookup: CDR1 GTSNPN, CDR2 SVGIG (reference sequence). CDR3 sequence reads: CAWSQPGTGGFSNGYTF. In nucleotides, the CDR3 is TGTGCCTGGAGTCAGCCCGGGACAGGGGGTTTCTCGAATGGCTACACCTTC. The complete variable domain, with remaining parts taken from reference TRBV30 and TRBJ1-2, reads SQTIHQWPATLVQPVGSPLSLECTVEGTSNPNLYWYRQAAGRGLQLLFYSVGIGQISSEVPQNLSASRPQDRQFILSSKKLLLSDSGFYLCAWSQPGTGGFSNGYTFGSGTRLTVV.